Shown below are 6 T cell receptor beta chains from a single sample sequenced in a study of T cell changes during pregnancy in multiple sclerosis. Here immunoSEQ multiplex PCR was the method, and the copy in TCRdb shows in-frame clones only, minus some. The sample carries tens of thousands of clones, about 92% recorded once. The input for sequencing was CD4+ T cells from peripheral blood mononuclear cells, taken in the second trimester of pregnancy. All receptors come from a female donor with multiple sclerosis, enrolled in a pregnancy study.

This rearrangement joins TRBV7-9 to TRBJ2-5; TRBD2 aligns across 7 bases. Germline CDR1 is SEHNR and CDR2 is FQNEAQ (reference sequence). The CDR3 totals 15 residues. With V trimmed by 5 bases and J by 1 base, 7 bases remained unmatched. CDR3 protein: CASSIGREPQETQYF. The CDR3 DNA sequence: TGTGCCAGCAGCATCGGGCGGGAGCCCCAAGAGACCCAGTACTTC.

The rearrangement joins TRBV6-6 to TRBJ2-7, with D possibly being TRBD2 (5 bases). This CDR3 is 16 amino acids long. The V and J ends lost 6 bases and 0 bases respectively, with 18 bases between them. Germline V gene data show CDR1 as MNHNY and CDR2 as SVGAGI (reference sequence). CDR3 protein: CASSNGKGRNSYEQYF. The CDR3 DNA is TGTGCCAGCAGCAACGGGAAGGGCAGAAACTCCTACGAGCAGTACTTC.

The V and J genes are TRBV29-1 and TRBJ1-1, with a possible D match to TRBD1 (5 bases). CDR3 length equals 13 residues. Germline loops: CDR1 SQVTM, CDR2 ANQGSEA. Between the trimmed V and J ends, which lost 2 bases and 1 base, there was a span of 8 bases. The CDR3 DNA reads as TGCAGCGTTGAAAGCCAGGGGAACACTGAAGCTTTCTTT. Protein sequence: CSVESQGNTEAFF.

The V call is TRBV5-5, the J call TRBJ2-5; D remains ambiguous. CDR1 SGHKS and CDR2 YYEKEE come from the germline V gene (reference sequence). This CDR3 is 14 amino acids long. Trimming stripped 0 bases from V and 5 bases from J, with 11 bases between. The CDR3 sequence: CASSLALVGETQYF. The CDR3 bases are TGTGCCAGCAGCTTGGCCCTCGTCGGGGAGACCCAGTACTTC.

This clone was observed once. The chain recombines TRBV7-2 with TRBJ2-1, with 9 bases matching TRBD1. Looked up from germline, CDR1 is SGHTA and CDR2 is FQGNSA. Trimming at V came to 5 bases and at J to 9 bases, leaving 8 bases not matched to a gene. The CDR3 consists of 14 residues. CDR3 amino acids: CASSEQGAQGEQFF. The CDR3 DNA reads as TGTGCCAGCAGCGAACAGGGGGCGCAGGGTGAGCAGTTCTTC.

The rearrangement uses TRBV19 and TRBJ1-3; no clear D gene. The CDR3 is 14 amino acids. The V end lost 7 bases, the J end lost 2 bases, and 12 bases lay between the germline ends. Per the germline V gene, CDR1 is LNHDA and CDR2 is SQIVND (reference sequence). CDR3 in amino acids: CASNVDKPGNTIYF. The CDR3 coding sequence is TGTGCCAGTAACGTCGATAAGCCTGGAAACACCATATATTTT.